A selection of T cell receptor beta chains follows, all from one sample in a study of T-cell reconstitution after alpha-beta-depleted transplantation in children. TCRdb analysed the PCR reads with MiXCR anew, one entry per CDR3 protein. This repertoire shows about 830,000 distinct CDR3 sequences, 16% found once; its top ten account for about 4.6%. This specimen was PBMCs, mostly from graft donor cells, taken 360 days after TCRalphabeta/CD19-depleted stem cell transplant. Receptor source: a male patient aged 10 to 17 who had a stem cell transplant for acute lymphoblastic leukemia, so the T cells may come from the graft donor. The CDR3 runs from the conserved cysteine through the conserved F or W. Each record gives: V gene, D gene, clone size, J gene, CDR3 protein, CDR3 DNA. The D gene is left open where the match is weak. Clone size, where shown, is once, few, many, or a class for clones that have expanded.

V: TRBV4-1; D: TRBD2; size: few; J: TRBJ2-3; CDR3: CASSQTPPLAGGRPDTQYF; DNA: TGCGCCAGCAGCCAAACTCCCCCACTTGCGGGAGGGAGGCCAGATACGCAGTATTTT
V: TRBV11-2; D: TRBD2; size: NA; J: TRBJ2-3; CDR3: CASSFRGEAPGTDTQYF; DNA: TGTGCCAGCAGCTTCCGGGGGGAGGCCCCGGGGACAGATACGCAGTATTTT
V: TRBV5-1; D: TRBD1; size: few; J: TRBJ2-7; CDR3: CASSLLGDRGRYEQYF; DNA: TGCGCCAGCAGCTTGTTGGGGGACAGGGGGCGTTACGAGCAGTACTTC
V: TRBV27; D: NA; size: NA; J: TRBJ2-5; CDR3: CASSLSGLGGLETQYF; DNA: TGTGCCAGCAGTTTATCGGGCTTGGGGGGACTCGAGACCCAGTACTTC
V: TRBV20-1; D: TRBD2; size: few; J: TRBJ2-1; CDR3: CSARHLAGVSSSYNEQFF; DNA: TGCAGTGCTAGACACCTAGCGGGAGTATCCAGCTCCTACAATGAGCAGTTCTTC
V: TRBV5-1; D: NA; size: few; J: TRBJ2-2; CDR3: CASSLDRATGELFF; DNA: TGCGCCAGCAGCTTGGACAGGGCTACCGGGGAGCTGTTTTTT
V: TRBV7-6; D: NA; size: few; J: TRBJ1-1; CDR3: CASSLKDRNTEAFF; DNA: TGTGCCAGCAGCTTAAAAGACAGGAACACTGAAGCTTTCTTT
V: TRBV20-1; D: TRBD1; size: few; J: TRBJ1-1; CDR3: CSPYPQVGQGAGRNTEAFF; DNA: TGCAGTCCCTATCCCCAAGTAGGACAGGGCGCGGGGCGAAACACTGAAGCTTTCTTT
V: TRBV12-3/TRBV12-4; D: NA; size: many; J: TRBJ1-1; CDR3: CASSFGPNTEAFF; DNA: TGTGCCAGCAGTTTCGGCCCGAACACTGAAGCTTTCTTT
V: TRBV12-3/TRBV12-4; D: NA; size: few; J: TRBJ2-5; CDR3: CASSLAPGGWQTQYF; DNA: TGTGCCAGCAGTTTAGCCCCAGGGGGGTGGCAGACCCAGTACTTC
V: TRBV6-1; D: NA; size: many; J: TRBJ2-7; CDR3: CASTGVRDSSYEQYF; DNA: TGTGCCAGCACGGGAGTACGGGACTCCTCCTACGAGCAGTACTTC
V: TRBV7-6; D: NA; size: few; J: TRBJ2-7; CDR3: CASSSPPGGVNEQYF; DNA: TGTGCCAGCAGCTCCCCCCCAGGAGGGGTGAACGAGCAGTACTTC
V: TRBV9; D: NA; size: NA; J: TRBJ1-1; CDR3: CASYAGDTEAFF; DNA: TGTGCCAGCTACGCAGGCGACACTGAAGCTTTCTTT
V: TRBV20-1; D: NA; size: few; J: TRBJ1-5; CDR3: CSASDSFNQPQHF; DNA: TGCAGTGCTTCGGACAGTTTCAATCAGCCCCAGCATTTT
V: TRBV27; D: TRBD1; size: few; J: TRBJ2-7; CDR3: CASKAGTGLTYEQYF; DNA: TGTGCCAGCAAGGCCGGGACAGGACTCACCTACGAGCAGTACTTC
V: TRBV7-2; D: NA; size: NA; J: TRBJ1-3; CDR3: CASSLVGVTGNTIYF; DNA: TGTGCCAGCAGCTTAGTTGGGGTGACTGGAAACACCATATATTTT
V: TRBV6-1; D: NA; size: NA; J: TRBJ2-1; CDR3: CASSEGADYYNEQFF; DNA: TGTGCCAGCAGTGAAGGGGCAGACTACTACAATGAGCAGTTCTTC